The 17 T cell receptor beta chains presented below share a single source sample, sequenced in a study of molecular identifiers for immune sequencing clone quantification. In TCRdb, the PCR reads were re-called with MiXCR into one record per CDR3 protein. Among 9,700 or so distinct CDR3 sequences listed, around 19% were seen once. The source material was naive CD8+ T cells from blood, with Jurkat cell RNA spiked in. Documented subset: FACS-sorted CD8+CD4-CCR7+CD45RA+ naive T cells. The receptors originated from a human donor in good health. Some libraries in this study had Jurkat cell RNA spiked in.

This clonotype was seen repeatedly, ten times or more. The CDR3 region is CASSQDRTPSNQPQHF. The CDR3 region has the DNA TGCGCCAGCAGCCAAGACAGGACACCTAGCAATCAGCCCCAGCATTTT. The chain carries TRBV4-3 and TRBJ1-5; TRBD1 is a possible D gene (5 bases). The V end lost 0 bases, the J end lost 0 bases, and 9 bases lay between the germline ends. Per germline, CDR1 LGHNA and CDR2 YSLEER. This CDR3 comprises 16 residues.

With regard to this clonotype: This may be a read error, as it is one base from a much larger clone. The CDR3 carries no conserved terminal phenylalanine or tryptophan, so it likely arises from a read error. J is TRBJ2-3 and V is TRBV27, with D possibly being TRBD2 (7 bases). This CDR3 region has 15 residues. Between the trimmed V and J ends, which lost 0 bases and 1 base, there was a span of 8 bases. Germline assignment: CDR1 MNHEY and CDR2 SMNVEV (reference sequence). CDR3 protein: CASSLSGGRTDTQYL. The CDR3 region has the DNA TGTGCCAGCAGTTTATCCGGGGGGCGCACAGATACGCAGTATCTT.

With regard to this clonotype: A junction boundary mismatches the germline segment, possibly from a read error. V usage is TRBV28 and J usage is TRBJ2-7; D remains unclear. The CDR3 is 14 residues long. CDR1 and CDR2 from the germline V gene are MDHEN and SYDVKM. The CDR3 DNA follows: TGTGCCAGCAGTCCCCGGGTCGCCGAGGACGAGCGGTACTTC. It specifies CASSPRVAEDERYF.

This clonotype is labeled as medium-sized. The rearrangement uses TRBV7-9 and TRBJ2-7, with TRBD1 matching over 9 bases. From germline, CDR1 is SEHNR and CDR2 FQNEAQ (reference sequence). V shed 5 bases, J shed 3 bases, and the junction held 8 bases outside the gene matches. The CDR3 has 15 residues. The CDR3 coding sequence is TGTGCCAGCAGCGCGACCGGGACAGGGAGCTACGAGCAGTACTTC. The encoded protein is CASSATGTGSYEQYF.

This clonotype has ten or more counts. The J gene is TRBJ2-7, the V gene TRBV6-2 or TRBV6-3; TRBD1 aligns across 8 bases. This CDR3 comprises 15 residues. CDR1 MNHEY and CDR2 SVGEGT come from the germline V gene. J gave up 0 bases and V 6 bases, and 7 bases lay outside the gene matches. The CDR3 DNA is TGTGCCAGCAGCCCAGACAGGGGATACTCCTACGAGCAGTACTTC. The encoded protein is CASSPDRGYSYEQYF.

This clonotype has just one count. V is TRBV27 and J is TRBJ2-7; D gene unclear. This CDR3 region has 11 residues. Trimming took off 4 bases at V and 8 bases at J, with 9 bases between the two ends. Germline assignment: CDR1 MNHEY and CDR2 SMNVEV (reference sequence). In DNA form, the CDR3 reads TGTGCCAGCAGTTCCACAGAGAAGCAGTACTTC. It yields the protein CASSSTEKQYF.

On this clonotype itself: Since the CDR3 does not end with the conserved phenylalanine or tryptophan, this likely comes from a read error. The J gene is TRBJ2-7, the V gene TRBV7-6, with D uncertain. The germline gives CDR1 SGHVS, CDR2 FNYEAQ. CDR3 length: 12 amino acids. The V gene lost 2 bases and the J gene lost 6 bases, with 8 bases spanning the gap. CDR3 nucleotide sequence: TGTGCCAGCAGCTTATCGACTGGCGAGCAGTACTGC. It specifies CASSLSTGEQYC.

This clonotype has a count of ten or more. This chain links TRBV12-3 or TRBV12-4 with TRBJ2-5, with 9 positions matching TRBD2. V lost 3 bases, J lost 5 bases, and 7 bases stayed unmatched. The CDR3 runs to 15 residues. CDR3 nucleotide sequence: TGTGCCAGCAGTTTCGGGGTAGCGGGAGTGGAGACCCAGTACTTC. It translates to CASSFGVAGVETQYF.

For this clonotype: An end of the junction differs from the germline gene, which may be a read error. The gene calls are TRBV29-1 and TRBJ2-7; 7 bases map to TRBD2. Germline CDR1 reads SQVTM; CDR2 reads ANQGSEA. There are 14 residues in the CDR3. CDR3 region: CRVGFAGVSYVQYF. Written as DNA, the CDR3 is TGCCGCGTTGGGTTTGCGGGAGTTTCCTACGTGCAGTACTTC.

This clonotype was counted ten times or more. This chain joins TRBV19 and TRBJ2-7, with D perhaps given as TRBD1 or TRBD2 (5 bases each). This CDR3 comprises 14 residues. Trimming removed 2 bases at V and 4 bases at J, with 12 bases between. The germline V gene encodes CDR1 LNHDA and CDR2 SQIVND (reference sequence). CDR3 residues: CASSIQGEGYEQYF. The CDR3 region has the DNA TGTGCCAGTAGTATACAGGGAGAAGGGTACGAGCAGTACTTC.

In this sample, this clonotype is medium-sized (0.01 to 0.1%). The chain recombines TRBV7-2 with TRBJ2-3; 14 bases align to TRBD2. The V segment lost 2 bases and the J segment 7 bases; nucleotides outside the gene matches: 8. Germline CDR1 reads SGHTA; CDR2 reads FQGNSA. The CDR3 spans 17 residues. The CDR3, as DNA: TGTGCCAGCAGCTTACCCGTGACTAGCGGGGGGGCAAATACGCAGTATTTT. Translating it yields CASSLPVTSGGANTQYF.

This clonotype is judged medium-sized. The rearrangement uses TRBV24-1 and TRBJ2-1; a weak D match, TRBD2 (6 bases). The CDR3 extends over 16 amino acids. In germline, CDR1 is KGHDR, CDR2 SFDVKD. The V end lost 0 bases, the J end lost 0 bases, and 8 bases lay between the germline ends. The CDR3 reads CATSDLQAGSYNEQFF. CDR3 sequence (DNA): TGTGCCACCAGTGATTTGCAAGCGGGCTCCTACAATGAGCAGTTCTTC.

This clonotype is categorized as medium-sized. J is TRBJ2-3 and V is TRBV6-2 or TRBV6-3; D not resolved. Trimming removed 0 bases at V and 5 bases at J, with 12 bases between. Germline values: CDR1 MNHEY, CDR2 SVGEGT. The CDR3 loop spans 15 amino acids. CDR3 loop: CASSYSGPGIDTQYF. As DNA, the CDR3 is TGTGCCAGCAGTTACTCCGGCCCTGGGATAGATACGCAGTATTTT.

This clonotype appeared many times. The chain has TRBV2 and TRBJ2-7, with D possibly being TRBD2 (5 bases). Trimming left V 10 bases short and J 6 bases short, with 16 bases between. The CDR3 is made up of 12 amino acids. Germline-derived CDR1 and CDR2 are SNHLY and FYNNEI. CDR3 sequence (DNA): TGTGCCATCCAGGTAACGAGCGGCGAGCAGTACTTC. It translates to CAIQVTSGEQYF.

This clonotype is medium-sized. The rearrangement joins TRBV3-1 to TRBJ1-1; D is perhaps TRBD1 (5 bases). Between the trimmed V and J ends, which lost 4 bases and 7 bases, there was a span of 10 bases. The CDR3 loop spans 12 amino acids. Germline assignment: CDR1 LGHDT and CDR2 YNNKEL (reference sequence). The CDR3 DNA reads TGTGCCAGCAGCCCGCAGGGTAGTGAAGCTTTCTTT. It is translated as CASSPQGSEAFF. Together with reference TRBV3-1 and TRBJ1-1, the CDR3 gives the full variable domain: DTAVSQTPKYLVTQMGNDKSIKCEQNLGHDTMYWYKQDSKKFLKIMFSYNNKELIINETVPNRFSPKSPDKAHLNLHINSLELGDSAVYFCASSPQGSEAFFGQGTRLTVV.

By share of the sample, this clonotype is medium-sized (0.01 to 0.1%). The chain is built from TRBV2 and TRBJ1-5; TRBD1 might be the D (5 bases). Germline V lookup: CDR1 SNHLY, CDR2 FYNNEI. This CDR3 spans 14 amino acids. The V end was cut by 0 bases, the J end by 8 bases, with 11 bases between. CDR3 coding DNA: TGTGCCAGCAGTGAAGCGGTGGGGGGTAAGCCCCAGCATTTT. Translated, it gives CASSEAVGGKPQHF.

In its sample, this clonotype ranks as medium-sized (0.01 to 0.1%). The V call is TRBV7-9, the J call TRBJ2-2; no definite D call. This CDR3 spans 11 amino acids. The germline V gene has CDR1 SEHNR and CDR2 FQNEAQ (reference sequence). The V end was cut by 5 bases, the J end by 6 bases, with 4 bases between. CDR3 DNA sequence: TGTGCCAGCAGCGTCGCCGGGGAGCTGTTTTTT. The encoded protein is CASSVAGELFF.